This is a list of T cell receptor beta chains from one sample in a study of T cell responses to AZD1222 COVID-19 vaccine. Assay used: immunoSEQ multiplex PCR; TCRdb lists only in-frame clones, some missing. The table has roughly 180,000 clones, about 94% seen once; the top ten hold roughly 8.4%. The starting material was peripheral blood, obtained on day 0 of AZD1222 vaccination. The receptors originated from an adult in good health. CDR3s include the opening cysteine and the closing phenylalanine or tryptophan. The D gene is left open where the match is weak. Not all rows give a size; the values are once, few, many and, for expanded clones, a class.

cdr3_length	v_call	j_call	clone_size	d_call	cdr3_nt	cdr3_aa
14	TRBV6-5	TRBJ1-1	-	-	TGTGCCAGCAGTTACTCGTGGGGGGGCGCTGAAGCTTTCTTT	CASSYSWGGAEAFF
10	TRBV29-1	TRBJ2-1	-	-	TGCAGCGTAGGCCGGGGTGAGCAGTTCTTC	CSVGRGEQFF
14	TRBV7-9	TRBJ1-5	-	TRBD1	TGTGCCAGCAGTTCAACAGGGGCGGGGGAGGCCCAGCATTTT	CASSSTGAGEAQHF
15	TRBV25-1	TRBJ1-4	-	TRBD1	TGTGCCAGCAGTGAGACAGGGGGAGGTATTGAAAAACTGTTTTTT	CASSETGGGIEKLFF
15	TRBV18	TRBJ1-6	-	-	TGTGCCAGCTCACGAGACCCAGGGAAGGGTTCACCCCTCCACTTT	CASSRDPGKGSPLHF
13	TRBV11-3	TRBJ2-1	-	-	TGTGCCAGCAGCCGAGACAGCTACAATGAGCAGTTCTTC	CASSRDSYNEQFF
13	TRBV6-5	TRBJ1-5	few	TRBD1	TGTGCCAGCAATTCAGGGGACAGTCAGCCCCAGCATTTT	CASNSGDSQPQHF
17	TRBV7-9	TRBJ2-7	-	-	TGTGCCAGCAGCTTAGACGGCGGGGAGGTGAGAGCCTACGAGCAGTACTTC	CASSLDGGEVRAYEQYF
15	TRBV7-9	TRBJ2-7	-	-	TGTGCCAGCACCCGGGAAGGGGGGGAAACCTACGAGCAGTACTTC	CASTREGGETYEQYF
15	TRBV5-6	TRBJ2-7	-	TRBD2	TGTGCCAGCAGCCGTAACGGGAGGGTTCGCTACGAGCAGTACTTC	CASSRNGRVRYEQYF
14	TRBV28	TRBJ2-7	-	-	TGTGCCAGCAGTTTAGGGCGGCTTAGCTACGAGCAGTACTTC	CASSLGRLSYEQYF
17	TRBV19	TRBJ2-1	once	TRBD1	TGTGCCAGTAGTATTAGGGGGTGGACAGGGATGGGCAATGAGCAGTTCTTC	CASSIRGWTGMGNEQFF
11	TRBV12-3/TRBV12-4	TRBJ2-3	-	-	TGTGCCAGCAACCAAGGAGATACGCAGTATTTT	CASNQGDTQYF
15	TRBV6-1	TRBJ1-2	-	-	TGTGCCAGCAGTGAATTCGAACCCTCCCTCTATGGCTACACCTTC	CASSEFEPSLYGYTF
16	TRBV27	TRBJ2-1	-	TRBD2	TGTGCCAGCAGCCCCACTAGCGTAGGCTCCTACAATGAGCAGTTCTTC	CASSPTSVGSYNEQFF
14	TRBV28	TRBJ2-2	-	TRBD2	TGTGCCGCCACTAGCGGGAGGAACACCGGGGAGCTGTTTTTT	CAATSGRNTGELFF
13	TRBV30	TRBJ2-7	once	TRBD1	TGTGCTTTTAGGCGACAGGGCTCCTACGAGCAGTACTTC	CAFRRQGSYEQYF
15	TRBV5-4	TRBJ2-1	-	TRBD2	TGTGCCAGCAGCTATCTAGCGGGAACCTACAATGAGCAGTTCTTC	CASSYLAGTYNEQFF
11	TRBV30	TRBJ1-2	-	-	TGTGCCTGGAGTGGGGGGGCCGGCTACACCTTC	CAWSGGAGYTF
14	TRBV13	TRBJ1-6	-	-	TGTGCCAGCAGGCCCGGGACAAACAATTCACCCCTCCACTTT	CASRPGTNNSPLHF
16	TRBV16	TRBJ1-1	-	-	TGTGCCAGCAGCCAATCTGTGAGGGTGGAGGACACTGAAGCTTTCTTT	CASSQSVRVEDTEAFF
15	TRBV11-3	TRBJ2-3	-	-	TGTGCCAGCTCCCGGGGAAACGGTCCCACAGATACGCAGTATTTT	CASSRGNGPTDTQYF
15	TRBV13	TRBJ1-5	-	-	TGTGCCAGCAGCCCCGCCAGGGATGGCAATCAGCCCCAGCATTTT	CASSPARDGNQPQHF
12	TRBV28	TRBJ1-5	-	-	TGTGCCAGCAGTTTCGGGTTTCAGCCCCAGCATTTT	CASSFGFQPQHF
17	TRBV15	TRBJ1-4	-	TRBD1	TGTGCCACCTATTCAGGGACAGGGGGCTTGGCTAATGAAAAACTGTTTTTT	CATYSGTGGLANEKLFF
12	TRBV5-4	TRBJ1-4	-	-	TGTGCCAGCAGTTCCCGTAATGAAAAACTGTTTTTT	CASSSRNEKLFF
15	TRBV7-7	TRBJ2-1	-	-	TGTGCTAGCAGCCCCCGGTGGGGAACCTACAATGAGCAGTTCTTC	CASSPRWGTYNEQFF
16	TRBV5-1	TRBJ1-4	-	TRBD1	TGCGCCAGCAGCGGGGGGACAGGACTAGTTAATGAAAAACTGTTTTTT	CASSGGTGLVNEKLFF
14	TRBV7-8	TRBJ2-1	-	TRBD2	TGTGCCAGCAGCTTAGCGGTCGGGAGGGGTGAGCAGTTCTTC	CASSLAVGRGEQFF
15	TRBV6-5	TRBJ1-1	-	-	TGTGCCAGCAGTTACTTTCGGAACATGAACACTGAAGCTTTCTTT	CASSYFRNMNTEAFF
13	TRBV30	TRBJ1-1	once	-	TGTGCCTGGAGTGTGACAGGCCCCGAGCTAGCTTTCTTT	CAWSVTGPELAFF
12	TRBV28	TRBJ2-3	-	-	TGTGCCAGCAGTTTATGGGGAGATACGCAGTATTTT	CASSLWGDTQYF
17	TRBV5-4	TRBJ2-7	-	-	TGTGCCAGCAGGGGAGAGTTACGCCCTGGAGGCTCCTACGAGCAGTACTTC	CASRGELRPGGSYEQYF
12	TRBV30	TRBJ2-3	-	TRBD1	TGTGCCTGGACCACAGGGGGTGGTACGCAGTATTTT	CAWTTGGGTQYF
19	TRBV24-1	TRBJ2-1	-	TRBD1	TGTGCCACCAGTGACCCGACGATCCAGGACAGGGGGCGATACAATGAGCAGTTCTTC	CATSDPTIQDRGRYNEQFF
18	TRBV11-2	TRBJ1-1	-	TRBD1	TGTGCCAGCAGCTTAGAGAGGCTCGGGACAGGAGCCTCGGAGGGGGCTTTCTTT	CASSLERLGTGASEGAFF
11	TRBV28	TRBJ1-2	-	TRBD1	TGTGCCAGCAGTGACCTGACAGGGGTCTACTTC	CASSDLTGVYF
14	TRBV28	TRBJ1-2	once	-	TGTGCCAGCAGCCCGACAGTAACTAACTATGGCTACACCTTC	CASSPTVTNYGYTF
13	TRBV4-2	TRBJ1-6	-	-	TGTGCCAGCAGCCAAGATAGGAGATCACCCCTCCACTTT	CASSQDRRSPLHF
14	TRBV10-3	TRBJ2-1	-	TRBD1	TGTGCCATCAACGCCGGGGACAGCTACAATGAGCAGTTCTTC	CAINAGDSYNEQFF
14	TRBV28	TRBJ1-1	-	-	TGTGCCAGCACCGTCACAGGGCTAAAAACTGAAGCTTTCTTT	CASTVTGLKTEAFF
14	TRBV6-2/TRBV6-3	TRBJ2-7	-	TRBD2	TGTGCCAGCAGTTATTTACTAGCGGGAGGCGAGCAGTACTTC	CASSYLLAGGEQYF
15	TRBV7-9	TRBJ2-2	-	-	TGTGCCAGCAGCTTAGAGGGACAGAACACCGGGGAGCTGTTTTTT	CASSLEGQNTGELFF
15	TRBV27	TRBJ1-5	-	TRBD1	TGTGCCAGCAGGGGCGGACAGGGGGCTTATCAGCCCCAGCATTTT	CASRGGQGAYQPQHF
13	TRBV7-9	TRBJ2-7	-	-	TGTGCCAGCAGCCCGATCAGGGGTTACGAGCAGTACTTC	CASSPIRGYEQYF